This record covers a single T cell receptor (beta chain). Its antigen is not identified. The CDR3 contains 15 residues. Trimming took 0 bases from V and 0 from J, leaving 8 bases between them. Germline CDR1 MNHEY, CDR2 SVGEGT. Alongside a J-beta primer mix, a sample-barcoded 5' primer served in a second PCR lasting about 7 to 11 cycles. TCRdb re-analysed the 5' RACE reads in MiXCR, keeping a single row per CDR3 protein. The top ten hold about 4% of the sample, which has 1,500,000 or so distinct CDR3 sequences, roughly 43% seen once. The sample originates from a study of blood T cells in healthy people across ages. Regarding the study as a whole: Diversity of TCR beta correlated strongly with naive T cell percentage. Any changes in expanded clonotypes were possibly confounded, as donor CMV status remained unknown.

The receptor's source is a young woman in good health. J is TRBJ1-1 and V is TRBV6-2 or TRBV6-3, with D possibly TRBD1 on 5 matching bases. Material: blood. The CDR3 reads CASSYSRGVNTEAFF. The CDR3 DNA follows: TGTGCCAGCAGTTACTCGAGAGGGGTGAACACTGAAGCTTTCTTT.